This T cell receptor (beta chain) was profiled in a study of blood T cell repertoires in COVID-19. There are 14 residues in the CDR3. Trimming shortened V by 0 bases and J by 1 base, and 7 bases separated the two germline ends. Germline V gives CDR1 SGHRS, CDR2 YFSETQ. Assay used: immunoSEQ multiplex PCR; TCRdb lists only in-frame clones, some missing. The sample lists 180,000 or so clones, 80% to 90% seen once, with approximately 5% in the top ten. The sample comprised peripheral blood. The clonotype originates from a woman over 75 with acute or convalescent COVID-19. The rearrangement joins TRBV5-1 to TRBJ2-5; D gene uncertain. DNA of the CDR3: TGCGCCAGCAGCTTGGTCCAACTCCAAGAGACCCAGTACTTC. As protein: CASSLVQLQETQYF.